These T cell receptor beta chains were read from a single sample in a study of blood T cell repertoires in COVID-19. Measured with immunoSEQ multiplex PCR; TCRdb has only the in-frame clones, and not every one. The repertoire holds some 80,000 clones, with around four fifths as singletons. The sample was peripheral blood. These receptors all come from a man at least 80 years old with active or convalescent COVID-19. CDR3s include the opening cysteine and the closing phenylalanine or tryptophan. The D gene is left open where the match is weak. Size values are once, few and many counts, or a class for expanded clones, and some rows have none.

J gene: TRBJ1-4; clone size: -; V gene: TRBV4-2; D gene: TRBD1; CDR3 protein: CASSQTPGTANEKLFF; CDR3 DNA: TGTGCCAGCAGCCAAACCCCCGGGACAGCTAATGAAAAACTGTTTTTT
J gene: TRBJ2-5; clone size: -; V gene: TRBV19; D gene: TRBD2; CDR3 protein: CATTPPGTSGETQYF; CDR3 DNA: TGTGCCACCACCCCCCCCGGGACTAGCGGGGAGACCCAGTACTTC
J gene: TRBJ1-2; clone size: -; V gene: TRBV7-2; D gene: TRBD1; CDR3 protein: CASSLRQGTQSTF; CDR3 DNA: TGTGCCAGCAGCTTAAGACAGGGGACCCAGTCCACCTTC
J gene: TRBJ2-3; clone size: -; V gene: TRBV24-1; D gene: TRBD2; CDR3 protein: CATSDLSTSRLTDTQYF; CDR3 DNA: TGTGCCACCAGTGATTTGTCGACTAGCCGACTCACAGATACGCAGTATTTT
J gene: TRBJ2-3; clone size: -; V gene: TRBV3-1/TRBV3-2; D gene: -; CDR3 protein: CASSLMAGADTDTQYF; CDR3 DNA: TGTGCCAGCAGCCTCATGGCGGGGGCCGACACAGATACGCAGTATTTT
J gene: TRBJ2-3; clone size: -; V gene: TRBV24-1; D gene: TRBD2; CDR3 protein: CATRGLAGDDTQYF; CDR3 DNA: TGTGCCACCAGAGGACTAGCGGGAGATGATACGCAGTATTTT
J gene: TRBJ1-3; clone size: -; V gene: TRBV5-6; D gene: TRBD1; CDR3 protein: CASANSGGDVNTIYF; CDR3 DNA: TGTGCCAGCGCTAACTCAGGGGGCGATGTAAACACCATATATTTT
J gene: TRBJ1-4; clone size: -; V gene: TRBV19; D gene: -; CDR3 protein: CASSIDRFATNEKLFF; CDR3 DNA: TGTGCCAGTAGTATAGACAGATTTGCAACTAATGAAAAACTGTTTTTT
J gene: TRBJ1-1; clone size: -; V gene: TRBV29-1; D gene: TRBD1; CDR3 protein: CSVGLQGVWNTEAFF; CDR3 DNA: TGCAGCGTTGGGTTACAGGGGGTATGGAACACTGAAGCTTTCTTT
J gene: TRBJ1-1; clone size: -; V gene: TRBV11-1; D gene: -; CDR3 protein: CACWSLEGIPEAFF; CDR3 DNA: TGTGCCTGCTGGAGTTTGGAGGGGATCCCTGAAGCTTTCTTT
J gene: TRBJ1-1; clone size: -; V gene: TRBV6-5; D gene: TRBD1; CDR3 protein: CASSYTGQGALAFF; CDR3 DNA: TGTGCCAGCAGTTACACGGGACAGGGAGCCCTCGCTTTCTTT
J gene: TRBJ2-2; clone size: few; V gene: TRBV6-2/TRBV6-3; D gene: TRBD2; CDR3 protein: CASSPGTSGGFNTGELFF; CDR3 DNA: TGTGCCAGCAGCCCTGGGACTAGCGGGGGGTTCAACACCGGGGAGCTGTTTTTT
J gene: TRBJ2-5; clone size: few; V gene: TRBV10-3; D gene: -; CDR3 protein: CAISTRGAQETQYF; CDR3 DNA: TGTGCCATCAGTACCAGGGGGGCCCAAGAGACCCAGTACTTC
J gene: TRBJ2-5; clone size: -; V gene: TRBV5-6; D gene: TRBD1; CDR3 protein: CASSTDRGETQYF; CDR3 DNA: TGTGCCAGCAGCACAGACAGGGGAGAGACCCAGTACTTC
J gene: TRBJ1-2; clone size: -; V gene: TRBV6-5; D gene: TRBD1; CDR3 protein: CASSLDRGDYGYTF; CDR3 DNA: TGTGCCAGCAGCCTAGACAGGGGAGACTATGGCTACACCTTC
J gene: TRBJ2-3; clone size: -; V gene: TRBV19; D gene: TRBD2; CDR3 protein: CASSTYRRGGSTDTQYF; CDR3 DNA: TGTGCCAGTAGTACCTACCGCCGGGGGGGTAGCACAGATACGCAGTATTTT
J gene: TRBJ1-2; clone size: -; V gene: TRBV28; D gene: -; CDR3 protein: CASSSGVGGYTF; CDR3 DNA: TGTGCCAGCAGTTCAGGGGTTGGTGGCTACACCTTC
J gene: TRBJ1-6; clone size: -; V gene: TRBV5-1; D gene: TRBD1; CDR3 protein: CASSLRRDRNSPLHF; CDR3 DNA: TGCGCCAGCAGCTTGCGCCGGGACAGGAATTCACCCCTCCACTTT
J gene: TRBJ1-2; clone size: -; V gene: TRBV7-2; D gene: -; CDR3 protein: CASSFFGGDGYTF; CDR3 DNA: TGTGCCAGCAGCTTCTTCGGCGGGGATGGCTACACCTTC
J gene: TRBJ1-1; clone size: -; V gene: TRBV4-1; D gene: TRBD1; CDR3 protein: CASSQDLYGTGDANTEAFF; CDR3 DNA: TGCGCCAGCAGCCAAGATTTGTATGGGACAGGGGATGCGAACACTGAAGCTTTCTTT
J gene: TRBJ2-3; clone size: -; V gene: TRBV11-2; D gene: -; CDR3 protein: CASSLAGFDTQYF; CDR3 DNA: TGTGCCAGCAGTCTCGCAGGCTTCGATACGCAGTATTTT
J gene: TRBJ1-5; clone size: -; V gene: TRBV29-1; D gene: TRBD1; CDR3 protein: CSVSGQGSNQPQHF; CDR3 DNA: TGCAGCGTTTCAGGACAGGGGAGCAATCAGCCCCAGCATTTT
J gene: TRBJ2-1; clone size: -; V gene: TRBV19; D gene: TRBD2; CDR3 protein: CASSPGLAGLTSYNEQFF; CDR3 DNA: TGTGCCAGTAGTCCGGGACTAGCGGGATTAACCTCCTACAATGAGCAGTTCTTC
J gene: TRBJ1-1; clone size: -; V gene: TRBV5-1; D gene: -; CDR3 protein: CASSAAAGVGTEAFF; CDR3 DNA: TGCGCCAGCAGCGCAGCCGCGGGGGTCGGCACTGAAGCTTTCTTT
J gene: TRBJ1-4; clone size: -; V gene: TRBV5-1; D gene: -; CDR3 protein: CASSRSRTEYEKLFF; CDR3 DNA: TGCGCCAGCAGCCGGTCTCGGACAGAATATGAAAAACTGTTTTTT
J gene: TRBJ2-2; clone size: once; V gene: TRBV24-1; D gene: -; CDR3 protein: CATSDPSSPGAGELFF; CDR3 DNA: TGTGCCACCAGTGACCCCTCCTCACCAGGGGCCGGGGAGCTGTTTTTT
J gene: TRBJ2-2; clone size: -; V gene: TRBV11-3; D gene: -; CDR3 protein: CASRPTGNTGELFF; CDR3 DNA: TGTGCCAGCCGGCCAACGGGAAACACCGGGGAGCTGTTTTTT
J gene: TRBJ1-2; clone size: -; V gene: TRBV12-1; D gene: -; CDR3 protein: CASSLRQTGQTRYGYTF; CDR3 DNA: TGTGCCAGCAGCTTAAGGCAGACAGGCCAAACGAGGTATGGCTACACCTTC
J gene: TRBJ1-3; clone size: once; V gene: TRBV30; D gene: -; CDR3 protein: CAWSFSEGVSGNTIYF; CDR3 DNA: TGTGCCTGGAGTTTCTCCGAAGGAGTGTCTGGAAACACCATATATTTT
J gene: TRBJ2-6; clone size: -; V gene: TRBV19; D gene: -; CDR3 protein: CATSAGGGVRGGANVLTF; CDR3 DNA: TGTGCCACCTCCGCAGGAGGGGGCGTTCGCGGTGGGGCCAACGTCCTGACTTTC
J gene: TRBJ1-2; clone size: few; V gene: TRBV5-1; D gene: TRBD1; CDR3 protein: CASSSPGQGEYGYTF; CDR3 DNA: TGCGCCAGCAGCTCTCCGGGACAGGGGGAGTATGGCTACACCTTC
J gene: TRBJ1-4; clone size: -; V gene: TRBV19; D gene: TRBD1; CDR3 protein: CASSIDRTGGDEKLFF; CDR3 DNA: TGTGCCAGTAGTATAGATCGGACAGGGGGTGATGAAAAACTGTTTTTT
J gene: TRBJ2-2; clone size: -; V gene: TRBV10-2; D gene: TRBD2; CDR3 protein: CASRVVAGGIGELFF; CDR3 DNA: TGCGCCAGCAGGGTGGTAGCGGGAGGTATCGGGGAGCTGTTTTTT
J gene: TRBJ2-1; clone size: -; V gene: TRBV7-2; D gene: TRBD1; CDR3 protein: CASSTRGLTINEQFF; CDR3 DNA: TGTGCCAGCAGCACGAGGGGGCTAACCATCAATGAGCAGTTCTTC
J gene: TRBJ2-1; clone size: -; V gene: TRBV19; D gene: TRBD2; CDR3 protein: CASSLGTSVRNEQFF; CDR3 DNA: TGTGCCAGTAGCCTGGGGACTAGCGTTAGAAATGAGCAGTTCTTC
J gene: TRBJ2-1; clone size: -; V gene: TRBV11-3; D gene: -; CDR3 protein: CASSAESSYNEQFF; CDR3 DNA: TGTGCCAGCAGCGCGGAGAGCTCCTACAATGAGCAGTTCTTC
J gene: TRBJ1-1; clone size: once; V gene: TRBV7-9; D gene: -; CDR3 protein: CASSLVGRGSTEAFF; CDR3 DNA: TGTGCCAGCAGCTTAGTTGGCAGGGGAAGTACTGAAGCTTTCTTT
J gene: TRBJ2-5; clone size: -; V gene: TRBV3-1/TRBV3-2; D gene: TRBD1; CDR3 protein: CASSQGWAGGKTQYF; CDR3 DNA: TGTGCCAGCAGCCAAGGGTGGGCAGGGGGCAAGACCCAGTACTTC
J gene: TRBJ1-4; clone size: -; V gene: TRBV6-6; D gene: -; CDR3 protein: CASSARGTNEKLFF; CDR3 DNA: TGTGCCAGCAGCGCTAGGGGGACTAATGAAAAACTGTTTTTT
J gene: TRBJ1-5; clone size: once; V gene: TRBV28; D gene: TRBD1; CDR3 protein: CASPPDRASQPQHF; CDR3 DNA: TGTGCCAGCCCCCCGGACAGGGCCAGTCAGCCCCAGCATTTT
J gene: TRBJ1-3; clone size: -; V gene: TRBV11-2; D gene: -; CDR3 protein: CASSLGLSNTIYF; CDR3 DNA: TGTGCCAGCAGCTTAGGACTATCTAACACCATATATTTT